The 21 T cell receptor beta chains in this list originate from one sample, sequenced in a study of T cells in Graves' hyperthyroidism and ophthalmopathy. From RNA transcripts, TCR beta CDR3 regions were amplified. First-round RT-PCR targeting the TCR CDR3 was performed with the HTBI primer set. TCRdb ran MiXCR on the multiplex PCR reads and lists one entry per CDR3 protein. The data contain approximately 400,000 distinct CDR3 sequences, 15% to 19% of them singletons. The material sequenced was blood. The receptors originated from a woman younger than 35 with Graves' hyperthyroidism.

The chain is built from TRBV12-5 and TRBJ2-3; 10 nucleotides align to TRBD2. The CDR3 runs 15 residues. The V and J ends lost 5 bases and 2 bases, in that order; junction bases with no gene match: 4. Germline CDR1 and CDR2: LGHNT and FRNRAP. The CDR3 sequence: CASGAGLADTDTQYF. CDR3 sequence (DNA): TGTGCTAGTGGTGCCGGACTAGCGGACACAGATACGCAGTATTTT. Drawing the rest from reference TRBV12-5 and TRBJ2-3, the complete variable domain is DARVTQTPRHKVTEMGQEVTMRCQPILGHNTVFWYRQTMMQGLELLAYFRNRAPLDDSGMPKDRFSAEMPDATLATLKIQPSEPRDSAVYFCASGAGLADTDTQYFGPGTRLTVL.

This chain uses TRBV20-1 with TRBJ2-7; the D gene is possibly TRBD1 (5 bases). This CDR3 has 15 residues. V shed 2 bases and J shed 0 bases, with 14 bases lying between them. Germline V gives CDR1 DFQATT, CDR2 SNEGSKA (reference sequence). CDR3 in amino acids: CSARPSWGLSYEQYF. The DNA of the CDR3 is TGCAGTGCTAGACCTAGTTGGGGCCTCTCCTACGAGCAGTACTTC.

This clonotype was detected many times. This chain links TRBV18 with TRBJ1-4; D is undetermined. Per the germline V gene, CDR1 is KGHSH and CDR2 is LQKENI. V was clipped by 6 bases and J by 5 bases, with 10 bases between them. The CDR3 contains 13 residues. CDR3 in DNA: TGTGCCAGCTCCGCGGGTCAGAATGAAAAACTGTTTTTT. Translating it yields CASSAGQNEKLFF.

The chain joins TRBV5-6 to TRBJ2-6, with 9 bases aligning to TRBD1. Germline V gene lookup returns CDR1 SGHDT and CDR2 YYEEEE. This CDR3 is 18 amino acids long. V shed 4 bases and J 1 base; nucleotides not matched to a gene: 9. As DNA, the CDR3 is TGTGCCAGCAGCCCCACAGGGGGCTTAGGTTCTGGGGCCAACGTCCTGACTTTC. This codes for CASSPTGGLGSGANVLTF.

Remarks on this clonotype: At one of its ends the junction is not consistent with the germline gene, which may arise from a read error. The rearrangement uses TRBV6-2 or TRBV6-3 and TRBJ2-3; D gene unclear. This CDR3 is built from 13 residues. Germline CDR1 and CDR2: MNHEY and SVGEGT. The CDR3 DNA sequence: TGTGCCAGCTGTTACTCGACGACAGATACGCAGTATTTT. It is translated as CASCYSTTDTQYF.

This clonotype was seen many times. The chain carries TRBV3-1 and TRBJ1-6, with TRBD1 as a possible D gene (5 bases). The CDR3 length is 14 residues. CDR1 is LGHDT, CDR2 YNNKEL, per germline (reference sequence). V shed 4 bases and J shed 10 bases, with 14 bases lying between them. This CDR3 reads CASSRKGTGSPLHF. The DNA of the CDR3 is TGTGCCAGCAGCCGCAAAGGGACTGGGTCACCCCTCCACTTT.

This clonotype was recorded many times. The rearrangement joins TRBV28 to TRBJ2-1; no reliable D call. The V end was cut by 6 bases, the J end by 9 bases, with 24 bases between. The CDR3 extends over 16 amino acids. The germline gives CDR1 MDHEN, CDR2 SYDVKM. CDR3 residues: CASRNPSIPTIGEQFF. CDR3 sequence (DNA): TGTGCCAGCAGGAATCCTAGTATTCCTACAATTGGTGAGCAGTTCTTC.

This clonotype was counted at least ten times. CDR3 DNA: TGTGCCAGCAGTTTAGTTCCAGGAACGTTCGGCTACACCTTC. This codes for CASSLVPGTFGYTF. This rearrangement joins TRBV12-3 or TRBV12-4 to TRBJ1-2; no definite D call. CDR3 size: 14 residues. The V end was cut by 1 base, the J end by 8 bases, with 14 bases between.

V usage is TRBV6-1 and J usage is TRBJ2-2, with 10 bases lining up with TRBD1. The CDR3 consists of 14 residues. Germline V gene lookup returns CDR1 MNHNS and CDR2 SASEGT. The junction had 3 bases not matched to a gene; V was cut back by 5 bases and J by 6 bases. CDR3 DNA sequence: TGTGCCAGCAGTTCGGACAGGGGGTCCGGGGAGCTGTTTTTT. It translates to CASSSDRGSGELFF.

This clonotype was counted only a few times. This rearrangement joins TRBV4-2 to TRBJ1-1; no firm D call. Germline V lookup: CDR1 LGHNA, CDR2 YNFKEQ. Deletions cut 0 bases from V and 8 bases from J, with 13 bases between. CDR3 length: 14 amino acids. CDR3 DNA sequence: TGTGCCAGCAGCCAAGAACCCTCACAGCCAGAAGCTTTCTTT. Translating it yields CASSQEPSQPEAFF.

This clonotype was recorded at least ten times. The V call is TRBV20-1, the J call TRBJ1-5; D unresolved. The CDR3 is made up of 15 amino acids. V shed 1 base and J shed 0 bases, with 10 bases lying between them. Per the germline V gene, CDR1 is DFQATT and CDR2 is SNEGSKA (reference sequence). The CDR3 coding sequence is TGCAGTGCTAGAGCGTCTGAAGATAGCAATCAGCCCCAGCATTTT. This codes for CSARASEDSNQPQHF.

This clonotype showed up many times. The chain links TRBV2 to TRBJ2-7, with no clear D. The germline V gene has CDR1 SNHLY and CDR2 FYNNEI. V was pared by 4 bases and J by 1 base, with 8 bases between. The CDR3 consists of 13 residues. The CDR3 nucleotides read TGTGCCAGCAGTGTGCGGCAGTCCTACGAGCAGTACTTC. As protein: CASSVRQSYEQYF.

This clonotype was found many times. This chain links TRBV2 with TRBJ1-1, with D possibly TRBD1 on 5 matching bases. Germline CDR1 and CDR2: SNHLY and FYNNEI. The length of the CDR3 is 14 residues. The V and J ends lost 6 bases and 2 bases respectively, with 13 bases between them. The CDR3 region has the DNA TGTGCCAGCAGGAGAACGACAGTTAACACTGAAGCTTTCTTT. Its protein product is CASRRTTVNTEAFF. Drawing the rest from reference TRBV2 and TRBJ1-1, the complete variable domain is EPEVTQTPSHQVTQMGQEVILRCVPISNHLYFYWYRQILGQKVEFLVSFYNNEISEKSEIFDDQFSVERPDGSNFTLKIRSTKLEDSAMYFCASRRTTVNTEAFFGQGTRLTVV.

The rearrangement joins TRBV4-1 to TRBJ1-5; no reliable D call. V was pared by 1 base and J by 2 bases, with 15 bases between. This CDR3 has 17 amino acids. From germline, CDR1 is MGHRA and CDR2 YSYEKL. CDR3 residues: CASSQVIGNIGNQPQHF. The CDR3 DNA follows: TGCGCCAGCAGCCAAGTTATAGGGAATATTGGCAATCAGCCCCAGCATTTT.

This clonotype was counted many times. This chain links TRBV20-1 with TRBJ1-5; TRBD1 matches 10 bases. Germline V lookup: CDR1 DFQATT, CDR2 SNEGSKA (reference sequence). This CDR3 region has 14 residues. Trimming removed 6 bases from V and 4 bases from J; junction bases left unmatched: 6. CDR3 nucleotide sequence: TGCAGTGCCCGACAGGGGGCTCGTAATCAGCCCCAGCATTTT. Translated, it gives CSARQGARNQPQHF.

The gene calls are TRBV19 and TRBJ1-2, with 9 bases lining up with TRBD1. From germline, CDR1 is LNHDA and CDR2 SQIVND (reference sequence). Germline trimming cut 4 bases from V and 8 bases from J; bases unmatched to any gene: 11. The CDR3 sequence is 15 residues long. In nucleotides, the CDR3 is TGTGCCAGTAGTAGAGGTGGGACAGGGTCGCACGGCTACACCTTC. Its protein is CASSRGGTGSHGYTF. The entire variable domain, with the rest obtained from reference TRBV19 and TRBJ1-2, is as follows: DGGITQSPKYLFRKEGQNVTLSCEQNLNHDAMYWYRQDPGQGLRLIYYSQIVNDFQKGDIAEGYSVSREKKESFPLTVTSAQKNPTAFYLCASSRGGTGSHGYTFGSGTRLTVV.

This clonotype appeared a few times. At one boundary the junction diverges from the germline segment, which might be a read error. The V call is TRBV12-3 or TRBV12-4, the J call TRBJ1-1, with D hard to call. CDR3 length equals 13 residues. The CDR3 DNA reads as TGTGCCAGCAGTTTGAAGGCAGACACTGAAGCTTCCTTT. It encodes CASSLKADTEASF.

Points on this clonotype: A read error may account for a junction end that differs from germline. This sequence joins TRBV5-5 and TRBJ2-7; possibly TRBD1 for D (5 bases). The CDR3 extends over 17 amino acids. Germline V lookup: CDR1 SGHKS, CDR2 YYEKEE (reference sequence). CDR3 in amino acids: CASSQVLSGYSLYEQYF. DNA for the CDR3: TGCGCCAGCAGCCAAGTGTTGTCAGGGTATAGCCTCTACGAGCAGTACTTC.

This clonotype was seen more than once but under ten times. The J gene is TRBJ2-6, the V gene TRBV7-3; D is unresolved. The germline V gene has CDR1 SGHTA and CDR2 FQGTGA. V was shortened by 2 bases and J by 2 bases, with 4 bases between the two germline ends. The CDR3 is made up of 14 amino acids. CDR3 protein: CASSLEPGANVLTF. The CDR3 DNA follows: TGTGCCAGCAGCTTAGAACCTGGGGCCAACGTCCTGACTTTC.

The table lists this clonotype with many counts. The CDR3 here is CASSYRGRRGDQPQHF. The CDR3 nucleotides are TGTGCCAGCAGTTACCGCGGGAGGCGGGGGGATCAGCCCCAGCATTTT. The chain carries TRBV6-2 or TRBV6-3 and TRBJ1-5, with a weak D call TRBD1 (5 bases). This CDR3 spans 16 amino acids. The germline CDR1 and CDR2 sequences are MNHEY and SVGEGT. V lost 2 bases, J lost 5 bases, and 16 bases lay in between.

In regard to this clonotype: This clone may be a read error of a much larger clone one base away. The chain has TRBV6-2 or TRBV6-3 and TRBJ2-5; D not certain. Germline V gene data show CDR1 as MNHEY and CDR2 as SVGEGT. The CDR3 runs to 12 residues. The CDR3 nucleotides read TGTGCCAGCCGGCACACGCAAGAGGCCCAGTACTTC. Translated: CASRHTQEAQYF.